This is a list of T cell receptor beta chains from one sample in a study of regulatory T cells in long-lasting Graves disease. One entry per CDR3 protein results from TCRdb running MiXCR on the multiplex PCR reads. The data show roughly 490,000 distinct CDR3 sequences, about 20% seen once. The sample was peripheral blood mononuclear cells (PBMCs), taken when the disease was refractory, from a patient treated with antithyroid drugs. Receptors originate from a female donor with Graves disease. The conserved cysteine and the conserved F or W are not part of the CDR3 here. D genes are given only for firm matches.

>TRBJ2-4|TRBV27|TRBD1
ASNPGTGKNIQY
>TRBJ2-7|TRBV6-1|.
ASSEGGDSYEQY
>TRBJ2-3|TRBV6-1|.
ASRPTSIDTQY
>TRBJ2-5|TRBV5-5|.
ASNLVLETQY
>TRBJ1-2|TRBV19|.
ASSARGAGYGYT
>TRBJ2-3|TRBV30|.
AWRRIAGGTDTQY
>TRBJ2-7|TRBV9|.
ASSPSTGIAYEQY
>TRBJ1-2|TRBV11-2|.
ASSLDSQPNYGYT
>TRBJ2-6|TRBV10-3|.
AISPSSGANVLT
>TRBJ2-2|TRBV18|.
ASSPSHPGTGELF
>TRBJ1-4|TRBV20-1|.
SARETGATNEKLF
>TRBJ1-5|TRBV20-1|TRBD1
SARGQGNQPQH
>TRBJ1-2|TRBV19|TRBD1
ASGGTAYGYT
>TRBJ1-4|TRBV28|.
ASSSTGSTNEKLF
>TRBJ1-2|TRBV7-2|.
ASSLALEGNWDYGYT
>TRBJ2-7|TRBV18|.
ASSSTRSYEQY
>TRBJ1-1|TRBV20-1|.
SARDRDRLEAF
>TRBJ2-2|TRBV2|.
ASSLGGFNTGELF
>TRBJ1-2|TRBV7-9|.
ASSLDSDGYT
>TRBJ2-7|TRBV30|.
AWTTVSSYEQY
>TRBJ1-3|TRBV5-6|.
ASSFDRLGWNTIY
>TRBJ2-3|TRBV12-3/TRBV12-4|TRBD2
ASSLSLAGGSDTQY
>TRBJ2-5|TRBV2|TRBD2
ASSEEAAGVGETQY
>TRBJ2-4|TRBV6-1|.
ASSDHDLAKNIQY